This T cell receptor beta chain was retrieved from a study of OX40 agonist ivuxolimab in advanced cancers. Study-wide findings and caveats: CD4+ T cells averaged fewer expanded clones than CD8+ T cells.

The method was immunoSEQ multiplex PCR; TCRdb's version includes in-frame clones alone and lacks a portion of them. The top ten hold 14% of the sample, which has about 52,000 clones, approximately 90% seen once. Turning to this clone: Its target is unknown.

The germline V and J ends were trimmed by 2 bases and 4 bases, with 14 bases remaining between them. Germline assignment: CDR1 MNHEY and CDR2 SVGAGI. The CDR3 is made up of 15 amino acids. Sequences were derived from CD4+ or CD8+ T cells sorted from blood, sampled in a trial of the OX40 agonist ivuxolimab. The genes are TRBV6-5 and TRBJ1-1, with D maybe TRBD1 (5 bases). The sequence was collected from an adult with an advanced solid tumor such as melanoma, head and neck, liver or kidney cancer. The CDR3 loop reads CASSYGVPGSTEAFF. The CDR3 DNA reads TGTGCCAGCAGTTACGGCGTCCCAGGGAGCACTGAAGCTTTCTTT.